Sequencing of this T cell receptor (beta chain) was carried out in a study of technical replicates of blood from several donors. Germline-derived CDR1 and CDR2 are LGHNA and YSLEER. The V end was cut by 3 bases, the J end by 0 bases, with 14 bases between. The CDR3 has 16 residues. The assay was immunoSEQ multiplex PCR, and TCRdb's table has in-frame clones only and misses some. Of 65,000 to 85,000 clones detected, 95% to 98% appear once; the ten largest clones hold 0.3% to 0.35%. This clonotype originated in a human donor in good health. This chain joins TRBV4-3 and TRBJ1-1, with no clear D. The specimen was T cells isolated from PBMCs. The CDR3 DNA follows: TGCGCCAGCAGCCATAGAAACAGCCGACTGAACACTGAAGCTTTCTTT. Protein: CASSHRNSRLNTEAFF.